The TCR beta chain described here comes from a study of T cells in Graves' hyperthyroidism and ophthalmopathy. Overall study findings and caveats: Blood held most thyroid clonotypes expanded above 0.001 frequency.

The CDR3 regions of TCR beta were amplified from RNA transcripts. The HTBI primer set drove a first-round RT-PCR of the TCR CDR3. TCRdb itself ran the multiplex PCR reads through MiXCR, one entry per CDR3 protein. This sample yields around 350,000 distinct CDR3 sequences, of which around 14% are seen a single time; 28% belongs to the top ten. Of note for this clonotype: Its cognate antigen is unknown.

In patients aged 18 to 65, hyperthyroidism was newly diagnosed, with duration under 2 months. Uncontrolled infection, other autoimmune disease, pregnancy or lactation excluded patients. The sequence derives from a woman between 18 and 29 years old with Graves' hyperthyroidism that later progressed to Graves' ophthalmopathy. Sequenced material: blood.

CDR3 region: CASSLTAPGTDTQYF. The CDR3 nucleotides read TGTGCCAGCAGTTTGACAGCACCTGGCACAGATACGCAGTATTTT. The chain combines TRBV6-2 or TRBV6-3 with TRBJ2-3; D is perhaps TRBD1 (5 bases). Germline V gene sequence: CDR1 MNHEY, CDR2 SVGEGT. V lost 4 bases and J 1 base, leaving 12 bases between the germline ends. CDR3 length: 15 residues.